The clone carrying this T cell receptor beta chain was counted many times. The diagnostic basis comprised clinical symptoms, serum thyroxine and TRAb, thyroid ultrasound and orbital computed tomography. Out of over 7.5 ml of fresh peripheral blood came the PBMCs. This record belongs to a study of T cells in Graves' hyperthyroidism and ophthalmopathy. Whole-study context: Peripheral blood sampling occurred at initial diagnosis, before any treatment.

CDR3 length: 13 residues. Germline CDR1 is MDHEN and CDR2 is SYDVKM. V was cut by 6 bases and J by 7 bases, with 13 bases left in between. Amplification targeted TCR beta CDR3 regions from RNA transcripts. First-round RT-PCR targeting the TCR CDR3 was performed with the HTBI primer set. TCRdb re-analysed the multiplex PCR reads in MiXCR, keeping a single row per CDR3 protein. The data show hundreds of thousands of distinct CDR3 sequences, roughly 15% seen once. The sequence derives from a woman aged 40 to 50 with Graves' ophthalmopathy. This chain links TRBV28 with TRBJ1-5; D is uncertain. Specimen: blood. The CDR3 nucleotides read TGTGCCAGCAGCCCACCAGGAAGCCAGCCCCAGCATTTT. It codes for CASSPPGSQPQHF.